This TCR beta chain was obtained from a study of neurological immune-mediated disorders. Study results and limitations: Because no CDR3 amino acid sequences were shared across subjects by expanded clones, private repertoires were suggested in all groups. HTLV-1-associated myelopathy led in TCR clonal expansion, while multiple sclerosis ranked lowest, below healthy controls. The multiple sclerosis repertoire cluster was not associated with any clinical or MRI feature.

This clonotype was found many times. Its target is not known. Sequence at one end of the junction differs from germline and may be a read error. 5'RACE with 10-nucleotide random UMIs produced the cDNA. Each CDR3 protein gets one entry after TCRdb re-called the 5' RACE reads with MiXCR. The table lists around 30,000 distinct CDR3 sequences, 2.5% of them singletons, with 2.3% in the top ten. The source is a woman aged 45-65 years with multiple sclerosis. Sequenced input: PBMCs.

For the CDR3, the DNA is TGTGCCAGCAGCTTATGGTCTAGCGGGAGCTTCGACGATACGCAGTATTTT. Encoded protein: CASSLWSSGSFDDTQYF. The rearrangement links TRBV28 to TRBJ2-3; 10 positions agree with TRBD2. The germline CDR1 and CDR2 sequences are MDHEN and SYDVKM. The CDR3 extends over 17 amino acids.